What follows describes a single T cell receptor beta chain. This specimen comes from a study of blood T cell repertoires in COVID-19. Across the whole study: Whether acute or convalescent, the COVID-19 samples came from the United States, Italy and Spain.

Clones were read by immunoSEQ multiplex PCR, and TCRdb kept only the in-frame ones, dropping some. Here the sample spans about 46,000 clones, around 86% being singletons. Sample: peripheral blood. The receptor was derived from a human donor in a cohort sampled during active COVID-19.

CDR3 coding DNA: TGCGCCAGCAGCTTGGGGACAGGGGGTATGGGTCAGCCCCAGCATTTT. This encodes CASSLGTGGMGQPQHF. The chain carries TRBV5-1 and TRBJ1-5, with TRBD1 matching 10 bases. The CDR3 has 16 residues. Unmatched junction bases numbered 6, after V lost 0 bases and J lost 6 bases. From germline, CDR1 is SGHRS and CDR2 YFSETQ.